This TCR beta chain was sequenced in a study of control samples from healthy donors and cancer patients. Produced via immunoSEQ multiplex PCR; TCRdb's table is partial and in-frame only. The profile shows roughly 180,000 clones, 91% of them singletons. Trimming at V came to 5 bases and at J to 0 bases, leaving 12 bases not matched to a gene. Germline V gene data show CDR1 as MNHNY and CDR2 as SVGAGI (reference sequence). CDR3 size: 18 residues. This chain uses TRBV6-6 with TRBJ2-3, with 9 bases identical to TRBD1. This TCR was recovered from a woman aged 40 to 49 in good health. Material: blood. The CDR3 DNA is TGTGCCAGCAGTCGGAGCGTACAGGGGGCGCAAAGCACAGATACGCAGTATTTT. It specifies CASSRSVQGAQSTDTQYF.